Presented here are 16 T cell receptor beta chains from one specimen sequenced in a study of cytomegalovirus exposure and HLA in healthy donors. The PCR contained 60 Vbeta and 13 Jbeta primers. The assay was immunoSEQ multiplex PCR, and TCRdb's table has in-frame clones only and misses some. In the table there are under 95,000 clones, 60% to 80% of which are singletons. Sequencing was carried out using PBMCs. These receptors all come from a woman aged 40 to 49 in good health and CMV-seropositive.

This sequence joins TRBV27 and TRBJ2-3, with D possibly TRBD2 on 6 matching bases. Trimming cost V 0 bases and J 6 bases, with 13 bases left between them. The CDR3 spans 15 residues. Per the germline V gene, CDR1 is MNHEY and CDR2 is SMNVEV (reference sequence). CDR3 coding DNA: TGTGCCAGCAGTTTATCGTGGAGGGCCGACGATACGCAGTATTTT. Its protein is CASSLSWRADDTQYF.

The V gene is TRBV5-1, the J gene TRBJ2-3; TRBD2 might be the D (6 bases). Germline CDR1 is SGHRS and CDR2 is YFSETQ. This CDR3 comprises 16 residues. The germline V and J ends were trimmed by 2 bases and 1 base, with 14 bases remaining between them. CDR3 DNA: TGCGCCAGCAGCTTAGGTGATGGCGGGGGCACAGATACGCAGTATTTT. It is translated as CASSLGDGGGTDTQYF.

The V gene is TRBV6-6, the J gene TRBJ2-7, with D possibly TRBD1 on 6 matching bases. CDR1 is MNHNY, CDR2 SVGAGI, per germline (reference sequence). The CDR3 sequence is 12 residues long. The V gene lost 6 bases and the J gene lost 2 bases, with 8 bases spanning the gap. The CDR3 nucleotides read TGTGCCAGCAGGCAGGGGCCCTACGAGCAGTACTTC. This gives the protein CASRQGPYEQYF.

This chain links TRBV4-1 with TRBJ1-1, with a weak D call TRBD1 (5 bases). Germline CDR1 is MGHRA and CDR2 is YSYEKL. CDR3 length: 16 residues. V lost 0 bases to trimming and J lost 1 base, with 12 bases between them. The CDR3 loop is CASSQDWGRENTEAFF. Here the CDR3 DNA reads TGCGCCAGCAGCCAAGACTGGGGCAGGGAGAACACTGAAGCTTTCTTT.

The chain joins TRBV4-1 to TRBJ2-1; D is perhaps TRBD1 (6 bases). V was shortened by 5 bases and J by 0 bases, with 14 bases between the two germline ends. The germline gives CDR1 MGHRA, CDR2 YSYEKL. This CDR3 spans 16 amino acids. The CDR3, as DNA: TGCGCCAGCAGCTCCGGGACACTGAGCTCCTACAATGAGCAGTTCTTC. As protein: CASSSGTLSSYNEQFF.

V and J are TRBV7-2 and TRBJ1-5; no reliable D call. Germline V gene lookup returns CDR1 SGHTA and CDR2 FQGNSA. The CDR3 covers 12 residues. V lost 5 bases, J lost 3 bases, and 5 bases lay in between. The CDR3 reads CASSPNNQPQHF. In nucleotides, the CDR3 is TGTGCCAGCAGCCCTAACAATCAGCCCCAGCATTTT.

V is TRBV5-4 and J is TRBJ2-7, with 8 bases matching TRBD1. The CDR3 covers 13 residues. The V segment lost 4 bases and the J segment 4 bases; nucleotides outside the gene matches: 4. Germline loops: CDR1 SGHNT, CDR2 YYREEE (reference sequence). The CDR3 reads CASSPYRGYEQYF. In DNA form, the CDR3 reads TGTGCCAGCAGCCCCTACAGGGGGTACGAGCAGTACTTC.

J is TRBJ1-2 and V is TRBV6-1, with D maybe TRBD1 (5 bases). The CDR3 is made up of 19 amino acids. Trimming cost V 0 bases and J 0 bases, with 20 bases left between them. CDR1 and CDR2 from the germline V gene are MNHNS and SASEGT. CDR3 DNA sequence: TGTGCCAGCAGTGAAGCTTGGCTACGGTCCAAACAGGCTAACTATGGCTACACCTTC. It specifies CASSEAWLRSKQANYGYTF.

This clone was seen more than once but under ten times. The chain is built from TRBV28 and TRBJ1-6; 7 bases line up with TRBD1. The V and J ends lost 6 bases and 6 bases, in that order; junction bases with no gene match: 5. The CDR3 sequence is 14 residues long. Germline V CDR1 and CDR2: MDHEN, SYDVKM. CDR3 in amino acids: CASRRDSGNSPLHF. Written as DNA, the CDR3 is TGTGCCAGCAGGCGGGACAGCGGTAATTCACCCCTCCACTTT. Combining the CDR3 with reference TRBV28 and TRBJ1-6 gives the whole variable domain DVKVTQSSRYLVKRTGEKVFLECVQDMDHENMFWYRQDPGLGLRLIYFSYDVKMKEKGDIPEGYSVSREKKERFSLILESASTNQTSMYLCASRRDSGNSPLHFGNGTRLTVT.

The CDR3 DNA reads TGTGCCAGCAGCTTGGGACAGGGGCTTTATGAGCAGTTCTTC. As protein: CASSLGQGLYEQFF. The chain has TRBV5-8 and TRBJ2-1; 8 nucleotides line up with TRBD1. V was clipped by 0 bases and J by 8 bases; unmatched bases: 4. Germline V lookup: CDR1 SGHTS, CDR2 YDEGEE. This CDR3 is 14 amino acids long.

This sequence joins TRBV2 and TRBJ2-7; TRBD1 is a possible D gene (6 bases). This CDR3 region has 14 residues. The V gene lost 5 bases and the J gene lost 5 bases, with 16 bases spanning the gap. CDR1 SNHLY and CDR2 FYNNEI come from the germline V gene. The CDR3, as DNA: TGTGCCAGCAGTCCGACAGGATTTCGGGACGAGCAGTACTTC. This gives the protein CASSPTGFRDEQYF.

V gene TRBV18 combines with J gene TRBJ1-3; 11 nucleotides match TRBD1. The junction had 9 bases not matched to a gene; V was cut back by 5 bases and J by 6 bases. The CDR3 runs to 16 residues. Germline CDR1 and CDR2: KGHSH and LQKENI. The CDR3 sequence is CASSSNGQGASNTIYF. The CDR3 DNA follows: TGTGCCAGCTCATCAAACGGACAGGGGGCCTCAAACACCATATATTTT.

This clone was counted only a few times. The rearrangement joins TRBV5-1 to TRBJ2-2, with 10 bases that match TRBD2. V was clipped by 7 bases and J by 1 base; unmatched bases: 1. CDR1 SGHRS and CDR2 YFSETQ come from the germline V gene. There are 14 residues in the CDR3. The CDR3 bases are TGCGCCAGCGGACTAGCGGTGAACACCGGGGAGCTGTTTTTT. As protein: CASGLAVNTGELFF.

CDR3 sequence (DNA): TGTGCCAGCAGCAATCAGAACACTGAAGCTTTCTTT. This sequence encodes CASSNQNTEAFF. The rearrangement joins TRBV2 to TRBJ1-1; D unclear. There are 12 residues in the CDR3. Germline values: CDR1 SNHLY, CDR2 FYNNEI. V was shortened by 6 bases and J by 1 base, with 6 bases between the two germline ends. The complete variable domain, with remaining parts taken from reference TRBV2 and TRBJ1-1, reads EPEVTQTPSHQVTQMGQEVILRCVPISNHLYFYWYRQILGQKVEFLVSFYNNEISEKSEIFDDQFSVERPDGSNFTLKIRSTKLEDSAMYFCASSNQNTEAFFGQGTRLTVV.

The CDR3 loop is CASTSKVTSGSNTDTQYF. The CDR3 DNA reads as TGCGCCAGCACCTCAAAGGTAACTAGCGGAAGCAACACAGATACGCAGTATTTT. This chain joins TRBV4-1 and TRBJ2-3, with 8 bases aligning to TRBD2. V gave up 7 bases and J gave up 2 bases; unmatched junction bases: 17. Germline CDR1 and CDR2: MGHRA and YSYEKL. The length of the CDR3 is 18 residues.

The rearrangement uses TRBV19 and TRBJ1-5; the match to TRBD1 covers 7 bases. Germline V gene lookup returns CDR1 LNHDA and CDR2 SQIVND (reference sequence). The CDR3 extends over 18 amino acids. With 5 bases clipped from V and 1 base from J, the junction kept 14 bases outside the gene matches. CDR3 DNA sequence: TGTGCCAGTAGTGGCAGGACAGGAGGTGGAGGGAGCAATCAGCCCCAGCATTTT. Translated, it gives CASSGRTGGGGSNQPQHF.